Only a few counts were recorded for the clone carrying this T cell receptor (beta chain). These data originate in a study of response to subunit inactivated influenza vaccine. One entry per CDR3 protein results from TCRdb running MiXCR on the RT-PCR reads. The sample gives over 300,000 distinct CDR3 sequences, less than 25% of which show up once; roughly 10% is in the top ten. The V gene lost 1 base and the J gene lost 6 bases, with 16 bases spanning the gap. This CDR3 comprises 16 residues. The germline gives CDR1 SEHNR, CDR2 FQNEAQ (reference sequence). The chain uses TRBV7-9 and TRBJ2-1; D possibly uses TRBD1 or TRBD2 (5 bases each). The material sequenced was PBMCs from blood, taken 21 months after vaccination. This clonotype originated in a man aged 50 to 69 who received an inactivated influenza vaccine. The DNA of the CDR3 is TGTGCCAGCAGCTTAGTAGGGCCTCGAGGGGCCAATGAGCAGTTCTTC. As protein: CASSLVGPRGANEQFF.